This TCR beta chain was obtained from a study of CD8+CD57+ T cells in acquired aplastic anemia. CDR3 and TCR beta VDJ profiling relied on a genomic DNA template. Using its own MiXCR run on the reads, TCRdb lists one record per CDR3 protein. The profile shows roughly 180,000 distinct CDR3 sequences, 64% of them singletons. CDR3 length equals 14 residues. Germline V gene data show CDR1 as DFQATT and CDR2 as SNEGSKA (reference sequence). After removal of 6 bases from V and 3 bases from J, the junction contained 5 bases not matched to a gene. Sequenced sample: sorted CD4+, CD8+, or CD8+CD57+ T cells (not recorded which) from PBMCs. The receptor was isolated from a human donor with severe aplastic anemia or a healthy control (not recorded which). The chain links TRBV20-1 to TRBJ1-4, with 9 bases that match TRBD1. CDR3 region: CSAARTGANEKLFF. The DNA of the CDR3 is TGCAGTGCCGCCAGGACAGGGGCTAATGAAAAACTGTTTTTT.